This T cell receptor beta chain was sequenced for a study of blood T cell repertoires in COVID-19 (dated by TCRdb to between 2020 and 2021). In the study overall: Samples from collaborators originated in the United States, Italy and Spain and spanned both the acute and convalescent phases of COVID-19. The prospective study material was composed of cDNA or gDNA derived from T cells, B-cell-depleted T cells, or PBMCs. Deeply sampled blood TCRbeta repertoires from subjects exposed to, actively infected with, or recovered from COVID-19 were included in the dataset. The repertoires were released in a freely available public database meant as a resource for research on the immune response to SARS-CoV-2. Samples were obtained from the ongoing ImmuneRACE study (first 160 participants) and from 1,254 subjects provided by 6 global collaborators. A de-identified subject ID, COVID-19 status, age in years and sex were almost always included in the sample metadata. HLA class I and class II types, where available, came from metadata supplied by the sample provider rather than from assay-based typing.

Details on this clone: It has no known antigen specificity. Base qualities are not recorded, but no much larger clone differs from it by a single base.

The CDR3 goes from the cysteine to the phenylalanine over 14 residues. Just the 42-base CDR3 DNA is kept, in frame starting at base 1. CDR1 and CDR2 are read off the germline V gene as SGHTA and FQGNSA. V and J lose 6 bases and 3 bases, and a span of 15 bases separates them. Collaborating institutions collected whole blood in K2EDTA tubes following their own protocols. For TCRbeta analysis, collaborators shipped samples as frozen whole blood, isolated PBMCs, or DNA extracted from either of those sample types. TCRbeta CDR3 regions were amplified from genomic DNA by means of the immunoSEQ Assay, a bias-controlled multiplex PCR. In the authors' own workflow: Within the assay, amplification of reference gene primers was used to estimate how many nucleated cells each sample contained. Sequence reads were collapsed and filtered to measure the absolute abundance of every unique TCRbeta CDR3 rearrangement. For each sample, productive Simpson clonality was calculated as the square root of Simpson's diversity index across productive rearrangements. Held by TCRdb, this immuneACCESS table contains in-frame sequences only and omits some clones. Under half of the omission traces to an unresolved V gene where checked; the cause of the rest is unknown. Clonal size and the V and J genes are those of that table, whereas D and trimming came from the DNA. The sample contains some 160,000 clones, roughly 84% of them found a single time. The top ten constitute about 1.5% of the sample.

The paper's findings and limits, for the study overall: The quantity of clinical and demographic metadata differed by source and by participant and was supplied without curation.

Recombination linked TRBV7-2 to TRBJ2-7; the D gene remains uncertain. The origin of this receptor is a human donor in a cohort sampled during active COVID-19. Sequencing input: peripheral blood. The DNA sequence follows: TGTGCCAGCAGTCCCCCGAAAATGAGCTACGAGCAGTACTTC. Its protein reads: CASSPPKMSYEQYF.